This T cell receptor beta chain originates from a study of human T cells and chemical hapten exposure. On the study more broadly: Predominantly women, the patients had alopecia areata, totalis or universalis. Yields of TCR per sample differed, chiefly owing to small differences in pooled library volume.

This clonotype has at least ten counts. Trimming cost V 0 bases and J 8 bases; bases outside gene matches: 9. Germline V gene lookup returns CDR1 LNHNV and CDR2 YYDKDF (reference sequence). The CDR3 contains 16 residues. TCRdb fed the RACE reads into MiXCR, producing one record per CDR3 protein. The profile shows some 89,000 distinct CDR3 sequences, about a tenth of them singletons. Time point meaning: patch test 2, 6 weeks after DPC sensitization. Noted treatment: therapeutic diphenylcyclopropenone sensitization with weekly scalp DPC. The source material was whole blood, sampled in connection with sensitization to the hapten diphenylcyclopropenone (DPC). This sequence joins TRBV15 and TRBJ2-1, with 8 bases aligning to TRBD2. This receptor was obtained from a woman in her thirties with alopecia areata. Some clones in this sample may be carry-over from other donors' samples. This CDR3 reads CATSRDQSRGGYEQFF. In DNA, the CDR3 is TGTGCCACCAGCAGAGATCAATCGCGCGGGGGGTATGAGCAGTTCTTC.